The T cell receptor beta chain under discussion was sequenced for a study of human T cells and chemical hapten exposure. The time point is: patch test 1, 2 weeks after DPC sensitization. Treatment described: therapeutic diphenylcyclopropenone sensitization with weekly scalp DPC. Authors' processing steps: TCR counts had a median of about 94,000 per sample and spanned roughly 20,000 to 690,600. TCRdb re-called the RACE reads with MiXCR, one entry per CDR3 protein. The V and J calls and clone size are TCRdb's, not the authors'. The sample consists of some 82,000 distinct CDR3 sequences, roughly 10% of them appearing once. This clonotype was found many times. The antigen is not known. Study-wide results and caveats: Relative to control repertoires, expanded TCRs gave rise to significantly more large CDR3 similarity clusters.

Germline V gives CDR1 SNHLY, CDR2 FYNNEI. The CDR3 spans 17 residues. Trimming cost V 3 bases and J 9 bases, with 21 bases left between them. The chain is built from TRBV2 and TRBJ1-6; D remains unclear. This clonotype originated in a woman aged 45-65 years with alopecia areata. Some clones in this sample may be carry-over from other donors' samples. Specimen: whole blood, collected in connection with sensitization to the hapten diphenylcyclopropenone (DPC). CDR3 protein: CASSDPTAMGQGSPLHF. The CDR3 bases are TGTGCCAGCAGTGACCCGACCGCCATGGGTCAAGGTTCACCCCTCCACTTT.